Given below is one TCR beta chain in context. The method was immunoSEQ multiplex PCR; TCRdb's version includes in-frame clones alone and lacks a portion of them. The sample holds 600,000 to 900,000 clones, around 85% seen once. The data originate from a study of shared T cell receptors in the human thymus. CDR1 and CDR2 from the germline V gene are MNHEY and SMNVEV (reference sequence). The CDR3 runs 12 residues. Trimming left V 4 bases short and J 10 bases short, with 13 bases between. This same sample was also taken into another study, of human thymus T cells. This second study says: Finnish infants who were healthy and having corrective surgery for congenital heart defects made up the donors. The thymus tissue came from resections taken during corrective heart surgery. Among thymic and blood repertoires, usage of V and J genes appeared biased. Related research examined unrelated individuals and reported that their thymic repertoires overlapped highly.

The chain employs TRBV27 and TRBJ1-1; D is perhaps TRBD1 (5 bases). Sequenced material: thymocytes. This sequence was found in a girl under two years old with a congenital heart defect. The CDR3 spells CASSSLQGRAFF. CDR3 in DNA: TGTGCCAGCAGTTCCCTCCAGGGTAGAGCTTTCTTT.